This entry lists 5 T cell receptor beta chains sequenced from one sample in a study of response to subunit inactivated influenza vaccine. TCRdb used MiXCR to reprocess the RT-PCR reads, holding one entry per CDR3 protein. The sample comprises under 950,000 distinct CDR3 sequences, over 20% of which are singletons, and 9.5% to 13% rests with the top ten. Specimen: PBMCs from blood, collected about 5 days after vaccination. These receptors all stem from a man aged 45-60 years who received an inactivated influenza vaccine.

In its sample, this clonotype was seen a few times. This chain uses TRBV5-1 with TRBJ2-2, with D possibly matching TRBD2 (6 bases). Deletions cut 3 bases from V and 3 bases from J, with 15 bases between. Germline CDR1 is SGHRS and CDR2 is YFSETQ. This CDR3 is built from 16 residues. The CDR3 sequence: CASSYGFGGHTGELFF. The CDR3 DNA reads TGCGCCAGCAGCTACGGGTTCGGGGGACACACCGGGGAGCTGTTTTTT.

J is TRBJ2-7 and V is TRBV11-2; D is unclear. Germline values: CDR1 SGHAT, CDR2 FQNNGV. Trimming took 5 bases from V and 3 from J, leaving 17 bases between them. The CDR3 consists of 15 residues. The CDR3 region is CASSPYLLESYEQYF. The CDR3 nucleotides read TGTGCCAGCAGCCCCTATCTGTTGGAGAGCTACGAGCAGTACTTC. Together with reference TRBV11-2 and TRBJ2-7, the CDR3 gives the full variable domain: EAGVAQSPRYKIIEKRQSVAFWCNPISGHATLYWYQQILGQGPKLLIQFQNNGVVDDSQLPKDRFSAERLKGVDSTLKIQPAKLEDSAVYLCASSPYLLESYEQYFGPGTRLTVT.

In its sample, this clonotype was seen once. V and J are TRBV10-3 and TRBJ1-2; 8 bases are a match to TRBD1. The germline V gene encodes CDR1 ENHRY and CDR2 SYGVKD. The CDR3 has 14 residues. V gave up 3 bases and J gave up 8 bases; unmatched junction bases: 8. CDR3 in amino acids: CAISDSDRVRGYTF. The CDR3 coding sequence is TGTGCCATCAGTGATTCGGACAGGGTCAGAGGCTACACCTTC.

This clonotype came up many times. The chain combines TRBV5-1 with TRBJ1-1, with D hard to call. Germline V gene data show CDR1 as SGHRS and CDR2 as YFSETQ. CDR3 length equals 14 residues. V lost 0 bases and J lost 3, with 9 bases in between. CDR3 bases: TGCGCCAGCAGCTTGGATACGGAGGACACTGAAGCTTTCTTT. It yields the protein CASSLDTEDTEAFF.

This clonotype was seen more than once but under ten times. V and J are TRBV12-3 or TRBV12-4 and TRBJ2-7; 7 bases line up with TRBD1. This CDR3 region has 12 residues. After removal of 6 bases from V and 6 bases from J, the junction contained 5 bases not matched to a gene. The DNA of the CDR3 is TGTGCCAGCAGCCCGACAGGGTCCGAGCAGTACTTC. Residues: CASSPTGSEQYF.